This T cell receptor beta chain was sequenced during a study of post-analysis software for immune sequencing data. The wider study: Relapsing-remitting, secondary progressive and progressive-relapsing multiple sclerosis were all included among the disease courses.

The CDR3 length is 13 residues. The V end was cut by 8 bases, the J end by 7 bases, with 15 bases between. For this clonotype: The target antigen is unknown.

Included in the TCR beta cDNA libraries were unique molecular identifiers. MiXCR was run by TCRdb on the PCR reads, yielding one entry per CDR3 protein. The sample comprises under 650,000 distinct CDR3 sequences, 44% of which are singletons, and over 1.5% rests with the top ten. The study's findings and limits: F measure showed strong co-clustering of same-batch samples. Five or six TRBV segments, TRBV5-6, TRBV5-1 and TRBV20-1 among them, were found more frequent in patients than controls. Normalized Chao1 diversity in multiple sclerosis patients fell significantly below that of controls.

The chain uses TRBV12-3 or TRBV12-4 and TRBJ1-5, with TRBD1 as a possible D gene (5 bases). The sample consisted of blood. The TCR sequence derives from a girl under 18 with multiple sclerosis. Here the CDR3 DNA reads TGTGCCAGCCGAGGGGAGGGAGCGCAGCCCCAGCATTTT. Translated, it gives CASRGEGAQPQHF.